This T cell receptor (beta chain) was recovered during a study of cytomegalovirus exposure and HLA in healthy donors. With 4 bases removed from V and 1 base from J, the gap between germline ends came to 11 bases. This CDR3 has 14 residues. The V gene's germline CDR1 is MNHNS and CDR2 SASEGT. General study points: Relative to equally common others, HLA-associated TCR beta chains showed greater clonal expansion in a later analysis. Available immune exposure information was restricted to CMV serostatus only.

The PCR employed 60 Vbeta primers together with 13 Jbeta primers. Profiling relied on immunoSEQ multiplex PCR, and the TCRdb table lists in-frame clones only, not all of them. The sample lists roughly 180,000 clones, roughly 80% occurring once. A remark on this clone: The target antigen is unknown.

This TCR was sampled from a woman between 50 and 59 years old in good health and CMV-seropositive. The specimen sequenced was PBMCs. The V and J genes are TRBV6-1 and TRBJ2-7; D possibly corresponds to TRBD2 (5 bases). This CDR3 is CASSGARGSYEQYF. CDR3 coding DNA: TGTGCCAGCAGTGGGGCTAGAGGGTCCTACGAGCAGTACTTC.